Listed here are 3 T cell receptor beta chains from one sample, sequenced in a study of T cell responses to AZD1222 COVID-19 vaccine. Repertoires were generated with immunoSEQ multiplex PCR, while TCRdb's copy carries only in-frame clones and drops some. The sample records some 130,000 clones, about 93% being singletons. The material was peripheral blood, obtained on day 0 of AZD1222 vaccination. The receptors derive from an adult in good health.

V is TRBV29-1 and J is TRBJ1-2, with D uncertain. V gave up 4 bases and J gave up 6 bases, with 9 bases separating them. Germline V gene lookup returns CDR1 SQVTM and CDR2 ANQGSEA. The CDR3 has 11 amino acids. DNA for the CDR3: TGCAGCGTTGTTGCGGGGAATGGCTACACCTTC. Protein: CSVVAGNGYTF.

V is TRBV18 and J is TRBJ2-3; no firm D call. The V gene's germline CDR1 is KGHSH and CDR2 LQKENI. The length of the CDR3 is 15 residues. Trimming left V 0 bases short and J 1 base short, with 8 bases between. This chain's CDR3 is CASSPPQARTDTQYF. For the CDR3, the DNA is TGTGCCAGCTCACCACCGCAGGCCCGCACAGATACGCAGTATTTT.

This clone was picked up a small number of times. The chain joins TRBV9 to TRBJ1-1; 8 positions match TRBD1. V lost 5 bases and J lost 5; bases outside the gene matches: 14. CDR3 size: 16 residues. Germline assignment: CDR1 SGDLS and CDR2 YYNGEE. The CDR3 DNA reads TGTGCCAGCAGTAATACAGGGGGAACGACTTTGACTGAAGCTTTCTTT. Translated: CASSNTGGTTLTEAFF.